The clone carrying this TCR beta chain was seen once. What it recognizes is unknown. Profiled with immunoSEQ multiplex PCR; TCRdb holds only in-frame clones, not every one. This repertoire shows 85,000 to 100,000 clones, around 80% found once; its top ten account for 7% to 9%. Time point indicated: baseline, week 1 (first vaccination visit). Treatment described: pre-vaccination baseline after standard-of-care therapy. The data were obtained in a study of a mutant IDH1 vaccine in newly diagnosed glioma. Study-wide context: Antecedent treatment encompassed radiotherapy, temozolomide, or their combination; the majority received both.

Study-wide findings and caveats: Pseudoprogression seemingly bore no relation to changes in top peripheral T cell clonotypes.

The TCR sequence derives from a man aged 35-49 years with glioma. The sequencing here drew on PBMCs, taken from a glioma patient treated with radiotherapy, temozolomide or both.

CDR3 nucleotides: TGTGCCAGTAGTATAGGTAGCGAAAACAATGAGCAGTTCTTC. As protein: CASSIGSENNEQFF. V gene TRBV19 combines with J gene TRBJ2-1; possibly TRBD2 for D (5 bases). This CDR3 has 14 residues. V lost 1 base, J lost 5 bases, and 9 bases lay in between. The germline gives CDR1 LNHDA, CDR2 SQIVND (reference sequence).